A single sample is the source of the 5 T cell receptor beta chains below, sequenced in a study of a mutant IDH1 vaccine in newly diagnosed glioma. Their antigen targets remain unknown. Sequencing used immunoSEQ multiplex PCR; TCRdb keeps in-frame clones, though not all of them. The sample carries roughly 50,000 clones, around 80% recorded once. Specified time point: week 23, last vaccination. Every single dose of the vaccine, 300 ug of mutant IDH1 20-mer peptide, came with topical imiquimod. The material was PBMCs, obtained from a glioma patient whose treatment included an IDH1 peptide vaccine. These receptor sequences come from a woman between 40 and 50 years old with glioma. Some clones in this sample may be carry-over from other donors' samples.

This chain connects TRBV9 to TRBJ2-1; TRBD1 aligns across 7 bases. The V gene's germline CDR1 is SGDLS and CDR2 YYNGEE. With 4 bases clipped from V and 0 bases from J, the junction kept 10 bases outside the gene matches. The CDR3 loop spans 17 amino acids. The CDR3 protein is CASSPSPNRGSYNEQFF. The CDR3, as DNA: TGTGCCAGCAGCCCTTCCCCAAACAGGGGCTCCTACAATGAGCAGTTCTTC.

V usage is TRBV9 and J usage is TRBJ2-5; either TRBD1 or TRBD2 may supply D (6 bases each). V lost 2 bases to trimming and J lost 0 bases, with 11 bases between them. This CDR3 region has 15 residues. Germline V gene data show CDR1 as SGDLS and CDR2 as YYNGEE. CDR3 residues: CASSVRGAYQETQYF. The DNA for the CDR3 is TGTGCCAGCAGCGTGAGGGGGGCGTACCAAGAGACCCAGTACTTC.

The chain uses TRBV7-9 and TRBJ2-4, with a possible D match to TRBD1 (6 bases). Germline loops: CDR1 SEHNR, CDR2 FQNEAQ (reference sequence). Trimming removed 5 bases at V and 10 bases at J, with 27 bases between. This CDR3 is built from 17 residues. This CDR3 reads CASSPWTDPSENIIQYF. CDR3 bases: TGTGCCAGCAGCCCATGGACAGACCCCAGTGAGAATATTATTCAGTACTTC.

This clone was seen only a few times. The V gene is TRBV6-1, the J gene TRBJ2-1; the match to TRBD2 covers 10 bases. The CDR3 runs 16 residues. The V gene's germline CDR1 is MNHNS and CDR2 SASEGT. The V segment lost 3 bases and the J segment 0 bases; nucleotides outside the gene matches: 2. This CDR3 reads CASSEVAGGSYNEQFF. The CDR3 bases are TGTGCCAGCAGTGAGGTAGCGGGGGGCTCCTACAATGAGCAGTTCTTC.

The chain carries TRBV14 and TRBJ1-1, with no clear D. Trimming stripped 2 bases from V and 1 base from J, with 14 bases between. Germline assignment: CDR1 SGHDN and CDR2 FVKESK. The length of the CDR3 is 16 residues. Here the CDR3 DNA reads TGTGCCAGCAGCCAAACCGTCGGGGTCCCGAACACTGAAGCTTTCTTT. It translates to CASSQTVGVPNTEAFF.